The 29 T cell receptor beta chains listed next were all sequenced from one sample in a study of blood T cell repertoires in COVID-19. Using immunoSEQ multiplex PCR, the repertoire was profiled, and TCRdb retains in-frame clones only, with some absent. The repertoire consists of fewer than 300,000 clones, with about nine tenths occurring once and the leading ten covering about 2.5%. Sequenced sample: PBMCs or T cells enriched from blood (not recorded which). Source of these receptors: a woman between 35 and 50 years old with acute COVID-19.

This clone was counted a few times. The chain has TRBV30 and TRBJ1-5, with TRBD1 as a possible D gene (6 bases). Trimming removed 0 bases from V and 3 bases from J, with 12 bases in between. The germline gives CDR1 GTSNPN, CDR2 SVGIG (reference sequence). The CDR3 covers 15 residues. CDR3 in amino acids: CAWSVSGAYNQPQHF. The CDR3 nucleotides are TGTGCCTGGAGTGTATCAGGGGCCTACAATCAGCCCCAGCATTTT. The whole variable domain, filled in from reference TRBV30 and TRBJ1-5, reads SQTIHQWPATLVQPVGSPLSLECTVEGTSNPNLYWYRQAAGRGLQLLFYSVGIGQISSEVPQNLSASRPQDRQFILSSKKLLLSDSGFYLCAWSVSGAYNQPQHFGDGTRLSIL.

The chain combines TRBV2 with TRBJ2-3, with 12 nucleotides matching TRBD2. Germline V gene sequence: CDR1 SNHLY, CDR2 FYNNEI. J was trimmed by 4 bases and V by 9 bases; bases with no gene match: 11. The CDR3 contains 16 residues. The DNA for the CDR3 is TGTGCCAGTCATCTAGCGGGAGGGCCTAGTGCAGATACGCAGTATTTT. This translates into CASHLAGGPSADTQYF.

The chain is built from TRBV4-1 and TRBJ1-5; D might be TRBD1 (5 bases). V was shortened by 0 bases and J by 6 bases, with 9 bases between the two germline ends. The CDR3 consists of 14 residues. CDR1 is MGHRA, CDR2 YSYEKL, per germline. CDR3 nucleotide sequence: TGCGCCAGCAGCCAAGATTGGGGGGGTCAGCCCCAGCATTTT. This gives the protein CASSQDWGGQPQHF.

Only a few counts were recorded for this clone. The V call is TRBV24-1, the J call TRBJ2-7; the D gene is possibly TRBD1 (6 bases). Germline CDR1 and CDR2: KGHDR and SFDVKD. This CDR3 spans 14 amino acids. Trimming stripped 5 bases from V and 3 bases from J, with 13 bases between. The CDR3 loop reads CATSASGRGYEQYF. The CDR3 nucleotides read TGTGCCACCAGTGCCTCGGGCAGGGGCTACGAGCAGTACTTC.

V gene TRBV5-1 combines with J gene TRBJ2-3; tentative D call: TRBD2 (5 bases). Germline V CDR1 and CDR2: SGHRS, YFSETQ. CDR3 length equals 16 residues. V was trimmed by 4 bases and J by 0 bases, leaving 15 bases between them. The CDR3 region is CASSQKTGTSTDTQYF. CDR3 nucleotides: TGCGCCAGCAGCCAGAAGACGGGAACTAGCACAGATACGCAGTATTTT.

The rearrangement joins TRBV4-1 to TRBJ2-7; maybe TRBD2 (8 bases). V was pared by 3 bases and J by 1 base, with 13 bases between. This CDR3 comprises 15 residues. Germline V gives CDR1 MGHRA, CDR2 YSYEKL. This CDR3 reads CASSHAGGQSYEQYF. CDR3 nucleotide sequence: TGCGCCAGCAGCCACGCGGGGGGACAGTCCTACGAGCAGTACTTC.

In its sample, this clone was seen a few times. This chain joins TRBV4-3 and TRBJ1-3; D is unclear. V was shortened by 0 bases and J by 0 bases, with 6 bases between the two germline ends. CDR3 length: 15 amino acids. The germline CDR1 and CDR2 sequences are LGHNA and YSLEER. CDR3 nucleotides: TGCGCCAGCAGCCAAGAGCCCGGCTCTGGAAACACCATATATTTT. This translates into CASSQEPGSGNTIYF.

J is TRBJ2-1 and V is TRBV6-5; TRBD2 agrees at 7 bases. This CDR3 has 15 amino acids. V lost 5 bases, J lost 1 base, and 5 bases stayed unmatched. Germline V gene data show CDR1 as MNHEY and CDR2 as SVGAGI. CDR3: CASSPKRGSYNEQFF. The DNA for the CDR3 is TGTGCCAGCAGTCCCAAGCGGGGTTCCTACAATGAGCAGTTCTTC.

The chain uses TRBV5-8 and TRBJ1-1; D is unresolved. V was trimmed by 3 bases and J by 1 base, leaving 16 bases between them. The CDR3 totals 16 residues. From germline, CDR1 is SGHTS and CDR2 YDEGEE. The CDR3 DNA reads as TGTGCCAGCAGCTCAATCCCGGCGGCGGGGAACACTGAAGCTTTCTTT. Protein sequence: CASSSIPAAGNTEAFF.

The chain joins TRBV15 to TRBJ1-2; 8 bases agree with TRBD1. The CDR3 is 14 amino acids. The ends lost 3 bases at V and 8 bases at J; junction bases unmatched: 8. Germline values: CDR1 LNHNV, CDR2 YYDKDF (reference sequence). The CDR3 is CATSRVTTGVGYTF. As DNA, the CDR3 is TGTGCCACCAGCAGGGTGACGACAGGGGTGGGCTACACCTTC.

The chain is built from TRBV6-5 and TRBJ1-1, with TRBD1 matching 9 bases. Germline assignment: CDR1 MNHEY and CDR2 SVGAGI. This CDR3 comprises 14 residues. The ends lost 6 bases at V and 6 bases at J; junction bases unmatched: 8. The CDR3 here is CASSRQGESPEAFF. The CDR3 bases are TGTGCCAGCAGCCGACAGGGGGAGAGTCCTGAAGCTTTCTTT.

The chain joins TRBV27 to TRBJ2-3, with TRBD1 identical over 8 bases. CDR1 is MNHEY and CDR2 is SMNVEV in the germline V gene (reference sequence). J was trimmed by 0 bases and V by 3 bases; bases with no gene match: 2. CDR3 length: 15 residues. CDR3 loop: CASSFRTGSTDTQYF. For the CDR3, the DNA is TGTGCCAGCAGTTTCCGGACAGGGAGCACAGATACGCAGTATTTT.

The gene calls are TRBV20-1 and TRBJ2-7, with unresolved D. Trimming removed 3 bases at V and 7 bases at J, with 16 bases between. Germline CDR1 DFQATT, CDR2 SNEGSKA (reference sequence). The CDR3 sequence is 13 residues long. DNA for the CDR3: TGCAGTGCTAGTGAAAACTGGGCCCGAGAGCAGTACTTC. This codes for CSASENWAREQYF.

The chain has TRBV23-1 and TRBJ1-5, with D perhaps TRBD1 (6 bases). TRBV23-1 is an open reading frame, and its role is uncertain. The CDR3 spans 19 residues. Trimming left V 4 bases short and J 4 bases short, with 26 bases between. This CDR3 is CASSRAPGRRGWRNQPQHF. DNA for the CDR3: TGCGCCAGCAGTCGAGCCCCGGGACGCAGGGGTTGGAGAAATCAGCCCCAGCATTTT.

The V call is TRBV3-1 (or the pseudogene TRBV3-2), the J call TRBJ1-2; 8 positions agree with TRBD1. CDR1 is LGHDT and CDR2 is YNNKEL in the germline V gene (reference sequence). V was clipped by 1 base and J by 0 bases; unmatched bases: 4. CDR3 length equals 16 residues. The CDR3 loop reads CASSQGDRRPNYGYTF. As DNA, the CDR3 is TGTGCCAGCAGCCAAGGGGACAGGCGTCCTAACTATGGCTACACCTTC.

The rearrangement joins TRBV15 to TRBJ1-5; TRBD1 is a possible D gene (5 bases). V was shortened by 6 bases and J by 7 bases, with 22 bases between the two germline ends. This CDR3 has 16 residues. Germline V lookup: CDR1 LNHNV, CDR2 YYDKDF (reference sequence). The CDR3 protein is CATREDHKGLHQPQHF. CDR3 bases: TGTGCCACCAGAGAAGATCATAAGGGACTCCACCAGCCCCAGCATTTT.

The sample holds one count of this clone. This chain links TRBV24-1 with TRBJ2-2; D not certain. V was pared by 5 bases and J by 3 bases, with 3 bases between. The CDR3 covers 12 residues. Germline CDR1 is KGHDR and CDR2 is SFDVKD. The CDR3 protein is CATSVYTGELFF. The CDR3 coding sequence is TGTGCCACCAGTGTCTACACCGGGGAGCTGTTTTTT.

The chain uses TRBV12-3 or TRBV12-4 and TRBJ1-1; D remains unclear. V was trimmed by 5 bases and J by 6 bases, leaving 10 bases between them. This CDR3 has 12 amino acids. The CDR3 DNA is TGTGCCAGCAGTGGCCTACTATCTGAAGCTTTCTTT. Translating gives CASSGLLSEAFF.

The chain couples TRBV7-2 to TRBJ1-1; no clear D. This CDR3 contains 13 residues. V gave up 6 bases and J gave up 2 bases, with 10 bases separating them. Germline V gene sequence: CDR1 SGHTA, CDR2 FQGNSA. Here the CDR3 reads CASRSGRNTEAFF. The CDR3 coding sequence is TGTGCCAGCAGATCCGGGAGAAACACTGAAGCTTTCTTT.

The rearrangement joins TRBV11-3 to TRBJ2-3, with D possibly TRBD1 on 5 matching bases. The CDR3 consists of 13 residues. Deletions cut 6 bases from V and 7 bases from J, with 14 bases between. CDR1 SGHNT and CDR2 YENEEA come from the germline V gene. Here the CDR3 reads CASSSERGNTQYF. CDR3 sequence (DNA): TGTGCCAGCAGTTCTGAAAGGGGAAATACGCAGTATTTT.

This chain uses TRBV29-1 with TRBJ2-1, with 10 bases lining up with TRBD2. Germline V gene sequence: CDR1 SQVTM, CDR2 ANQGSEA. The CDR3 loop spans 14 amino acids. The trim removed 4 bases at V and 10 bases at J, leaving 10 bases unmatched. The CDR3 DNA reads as TGCAGCGTTGCCGGGCTAGCGGGAGTGAGGGAGCAGTTCTTC. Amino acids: CSVAGLAGVREQFF.

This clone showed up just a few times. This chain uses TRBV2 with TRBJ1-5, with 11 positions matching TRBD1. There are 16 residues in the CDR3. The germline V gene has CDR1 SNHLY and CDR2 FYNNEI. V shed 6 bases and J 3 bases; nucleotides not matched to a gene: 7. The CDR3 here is CASRAGTGGSNQPQHF. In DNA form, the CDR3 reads TGTGCCAGCAGAGCCGGGACAGGGGGTTCCAATCAGCCCCAGCATTTT.

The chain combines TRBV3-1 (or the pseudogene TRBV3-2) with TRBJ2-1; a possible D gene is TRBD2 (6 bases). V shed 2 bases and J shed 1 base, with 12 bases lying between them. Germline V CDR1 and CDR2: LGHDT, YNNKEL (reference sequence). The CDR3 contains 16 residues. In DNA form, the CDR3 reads TGTGCCAGCAGCCAACCCCGGGGGTTGTCCTACAATGAGCAGTTCTTC. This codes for CASSQPRGLSYNEQFF.

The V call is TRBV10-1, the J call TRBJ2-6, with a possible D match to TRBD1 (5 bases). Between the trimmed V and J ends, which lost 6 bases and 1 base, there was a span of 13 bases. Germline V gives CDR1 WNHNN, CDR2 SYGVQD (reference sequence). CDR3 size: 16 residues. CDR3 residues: CASRETGLSGANVLTF. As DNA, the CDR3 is TGCGCCAGCAGGGAAACAGGCCTGTCTGGGGCCAACGTCCTGACTTTC.

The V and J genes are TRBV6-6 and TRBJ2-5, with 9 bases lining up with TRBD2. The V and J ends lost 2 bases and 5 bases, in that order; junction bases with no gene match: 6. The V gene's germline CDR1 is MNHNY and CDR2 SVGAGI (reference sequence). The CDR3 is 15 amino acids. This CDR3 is CASSYGRGGIETQYF. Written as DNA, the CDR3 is TGTGCCAGCAGTTACGGGCGGGGGGGCATTGAGACCCAGTACTTC.

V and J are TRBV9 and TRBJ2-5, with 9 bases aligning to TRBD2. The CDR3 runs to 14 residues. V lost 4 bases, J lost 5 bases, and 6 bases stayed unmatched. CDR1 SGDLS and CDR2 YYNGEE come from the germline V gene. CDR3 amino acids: CASSLGLAVETQYF. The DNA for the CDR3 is TGTGCCAGCAGCCTGGGACTAGCAGTGGAGACCCAGTACTTC.

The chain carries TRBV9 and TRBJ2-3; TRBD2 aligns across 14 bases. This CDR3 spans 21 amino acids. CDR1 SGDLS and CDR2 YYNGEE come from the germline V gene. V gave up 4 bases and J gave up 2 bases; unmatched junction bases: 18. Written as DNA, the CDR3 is TGTGCCAGCAGCTCAGCTAAACCGGGACTAGCGGGGGCCCAGGTCACAGATACGCAGTATTTT. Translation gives CASSSAKPGLAGAQVTDTQYF.

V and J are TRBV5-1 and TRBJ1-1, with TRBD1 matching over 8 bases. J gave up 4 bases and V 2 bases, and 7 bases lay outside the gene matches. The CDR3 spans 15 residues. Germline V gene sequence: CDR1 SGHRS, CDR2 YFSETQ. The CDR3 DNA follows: TGCGCCAGCAGCTTCCAGGGGGCGCTGGGCACTGAAGCTTTCTTT. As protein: CASSFQGALGTEAFF. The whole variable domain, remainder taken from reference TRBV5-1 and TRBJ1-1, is KAGVTQTPRYLIKTRGQQVTLSCSPISGHRSVSWYQQTPGQGLQFLFEYFSETQRNKGNFPGRFSGRQFSNSRSEMNVSTLELGDSALYLCASSFQGALGTEAFFGQGTRLTVV.

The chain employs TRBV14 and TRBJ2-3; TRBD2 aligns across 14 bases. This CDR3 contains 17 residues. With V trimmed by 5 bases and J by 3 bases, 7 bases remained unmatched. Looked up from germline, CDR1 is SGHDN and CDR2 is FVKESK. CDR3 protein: CASSKRLAGGSTDTQYF. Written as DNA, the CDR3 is TGTGCCAGCAGCAAAAGACTAGCGGGAGGGTCAACAGATACGCAGTATTTT.